This entry features one T cell receptor (beta chain) sequence. The antigen is not known. The length of the CDR3 is 15 residues. This record comes from a study of monozygotic twins with inflammatory bowel disease. Broader study findings: Differences in immunosuppressive treatment may have been a source of added variability in patient repertoires. The inverse Simpson measure of TCRbeta diversity was lower in IBD patients than in healthy co-twins.

Total RNA input per TCR library was 3500 ng. Investigators made cDNA in eight separate reactions per sample. Each CDR3 protein gets one entry in TCRdb, which reprocessed the 5' RACE reads and gives no DNA. This sample's clone table lists just over 300,000 distinct CDR3 sequences. The J gene is TRBJ1-4, the V gene TRBV12-3 or TRBV12-4; TCRdb's D call of TRBD1 is untestable without DNA. Sequencing was performed on blood. This receptor was obtained from a human donor with ulcerative colitis or Crohn's disease, or a healthy co-twin of an affected twin (not recorded which). CDR3 in amino acids: CASSPSGDPNEKLFF.